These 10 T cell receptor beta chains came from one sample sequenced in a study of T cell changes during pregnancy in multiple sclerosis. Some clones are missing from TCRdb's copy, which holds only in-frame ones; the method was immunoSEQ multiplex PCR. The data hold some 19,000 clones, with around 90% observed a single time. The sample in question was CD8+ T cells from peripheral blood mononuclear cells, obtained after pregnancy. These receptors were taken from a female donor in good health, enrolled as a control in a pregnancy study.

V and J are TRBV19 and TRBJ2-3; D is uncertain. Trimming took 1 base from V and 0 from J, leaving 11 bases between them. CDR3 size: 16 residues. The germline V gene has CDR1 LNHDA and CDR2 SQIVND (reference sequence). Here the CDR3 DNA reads TGTGCCAGTAGTATAGCAGCAGACTCTAGCACAGATACGCAGTATTTT. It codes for CASSIAADSSTDTQYF.

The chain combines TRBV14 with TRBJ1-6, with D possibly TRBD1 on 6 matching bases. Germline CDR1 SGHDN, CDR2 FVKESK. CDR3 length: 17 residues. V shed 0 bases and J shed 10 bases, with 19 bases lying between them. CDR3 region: CASSQDIPQGPKSPLHF. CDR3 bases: TGTGCCAGCAGCCAAGATATCCCACAGGGCCCCAAATCACCCCTCCACTTT.

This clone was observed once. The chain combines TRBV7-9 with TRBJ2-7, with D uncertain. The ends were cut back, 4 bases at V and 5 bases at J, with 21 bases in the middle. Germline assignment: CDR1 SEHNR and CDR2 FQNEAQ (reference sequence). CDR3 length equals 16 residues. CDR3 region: CASSSSRNNRVHEQYF. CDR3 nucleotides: TGTGCCAGCAGCTCGTCCCGCAATAACCGGGTCCACGAGCAGTACTTC.

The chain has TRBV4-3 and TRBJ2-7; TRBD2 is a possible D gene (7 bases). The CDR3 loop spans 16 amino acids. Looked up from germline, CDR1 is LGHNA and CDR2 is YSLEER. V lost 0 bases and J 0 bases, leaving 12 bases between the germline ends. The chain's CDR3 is CASSQEGGGSSYEQYF. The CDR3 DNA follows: TGCGCCAGCAGCCAAGAAGGCGGGGGCAGCTCCTACGAGCAGTACTTC.

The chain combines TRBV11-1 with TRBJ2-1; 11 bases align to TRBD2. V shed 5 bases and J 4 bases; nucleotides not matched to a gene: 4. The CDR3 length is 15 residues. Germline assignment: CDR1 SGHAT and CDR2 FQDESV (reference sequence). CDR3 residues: CASSDGTSGYNEQFF. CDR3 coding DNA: TGTGCCAGCAGCGATGGGACTAGCGGATACAATGAGCAGTTCTTC.

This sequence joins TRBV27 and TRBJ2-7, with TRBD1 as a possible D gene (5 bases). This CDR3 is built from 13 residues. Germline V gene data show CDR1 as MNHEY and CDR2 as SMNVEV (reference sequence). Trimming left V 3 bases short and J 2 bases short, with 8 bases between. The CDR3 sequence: CASSFTGPYEQYF. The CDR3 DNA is TGTGCCAGCAGTTTCACAGGCCCCTACGAGCAGTACTTC.

In DNA form, the CDR3 reads TGTGCCAGCAGTTTATCCCCTAGGACTGAAGCTTTCTTT. Protein sequence: CASSLSPRTEAFF. The V and J genes are TRBV27 and TRBJ1-1, with D unclear. The V gene's germline CDR1 is MNHEY and CDR2 SMNVEV (reference sequence). Deletions cut 0 bases from V and 5 bases from J, with 7 bases between. The CDR3 is 13 amino acids.

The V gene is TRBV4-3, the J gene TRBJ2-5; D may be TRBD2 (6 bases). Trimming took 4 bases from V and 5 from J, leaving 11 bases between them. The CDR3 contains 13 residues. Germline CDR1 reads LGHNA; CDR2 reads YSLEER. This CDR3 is CASSRRAGETQYF. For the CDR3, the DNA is TGCGCCAGCAGCCGGCGGGCGGGGGAGACCCAGTACTTC.

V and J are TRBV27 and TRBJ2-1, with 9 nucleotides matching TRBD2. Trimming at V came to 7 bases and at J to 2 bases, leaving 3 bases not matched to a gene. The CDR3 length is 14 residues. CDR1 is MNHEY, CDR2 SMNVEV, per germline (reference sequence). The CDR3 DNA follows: TGTGCCAGCACTTCTAGCGGGGCCTACAATGAGCAGTTCTTC. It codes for CASTSSGAYNEQFF.

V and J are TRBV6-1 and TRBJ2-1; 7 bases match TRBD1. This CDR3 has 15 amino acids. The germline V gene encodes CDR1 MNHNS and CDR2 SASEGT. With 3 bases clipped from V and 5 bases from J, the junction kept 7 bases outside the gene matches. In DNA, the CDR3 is TGTGCCAGCAGTGAGTTCAGGGGACAGAACAATGAGCAGTTCTTC. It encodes CASSEFRGQNNEQFF.